This passage covers 26 T cell receptor beta chains from one sample sequenced in a study of immune cell composition in non-small cell lung cancer. Libraries were prepared by immunoSEQ multiplex PCR; TCRdb keeps only in-frame clonotypes and omits some of them. The table shows 4,000 to 5,000 clones, with roughly 70% occurring only once. Normal lung was taken at the farthest possible site, at least 3 cm from tumour. Sequencing was done on a sample of non-adjacent lung tissue. The source is a human donor with non-small cell lung cancer.

The chain has TRBV28 and TRBJ1-1, with D perhaps matching TRBD1 (5 bases). Per the germline V gene, CDR1 is MDHEN and CDR2 is SYDVKM. This CDR3 comprises 14 residues. Trimming removed 2 bases at V and 6 bases at J, with 13 bases between. CDR3 coding DNA: TGTGCCAGCAGTTTAACTTGGCAGGGTGCTGAAGCTTTCTTT. Residues: CASSLTWQGAEAFF.

The chain joins TRBV13 to TRBJ2-7; D ambiguous. Per germline, CDR1 PRHDT and CDR2 FYEKMQ (reference sequence). The CDR3 runs 13 residues. V lost 5 bases to trimming and J lost 2 bases, with 10 bases between them. CDR3 in DNA: TGTGCCAGCAGCCTTCAGGCAACCTACGAGCAGTACTTC. The encoded protein is CASSLQATYEQYF.

This chain connects TRBV6-6 to TRBJ2-2; D remains unclear. The CDR3 runs 15 residues. With 5 bases removed from V and 6 bases from J, the gap between germline ends came to 16 bases. The germline gives CDR1 MNHNY, CDR2 SVGAGI (reference sequence). This chain's CDR3 is CASSRLPNRAGELFF. CDR3 coding DNA: TGTGCCAGCAGTCGACTTCCGAACCGAGCCGGGGAGCTGTTTTTT.

This rearrangement joins TRBV2 to TRBJ1-5; perhaps TRBD1 as D (5 bases). The CDR3 extends over 13 amino acids. Trimming removed 3 bases from V and 6 bases from J, with 9 bases in between. CDR1 and CDR2 from the germline V gene are SNHLY and FYNNEI. CDR3 sequence reads: CASSDGGGQPQHF. As DNA, the CDR3 is TGTGCCAGCAGTGATGGGGGGGGTCAGCCCCAGCATTTT.

This clone was observed a handful of times. CDR3 sequence reads: CASSLGTFPYEQYF. The CDR3 region has the DNA TGTGCCAGCAGCCTGGGGACATTTCCCTACGAGCAGTACTTC. The chain employs TRBV7-2 and TRBJ2-7, with D perhaps TRBD1 (6 bases). The CDR3 runs 14 residues. Trimming stripped 5 bases from V and 2 bases from J, with 13 bases between. The germline V gene has CDR1 SGHTA and CDR2 FQGNSA.

V gene TRBV6-4 combines with J gene TRBJ2-1; TRBD2 might be the D (5 bases). This CDR3 is 15 amino acids long. CDR1 and CDR2 from the germline V gene are MRHNA and SNTAGT. The germline V and J ends were trimmed by 6 bases and 0 bases, with 12 bases remaining between them. The CDR3 sequence: CASRPDGDSYNEQFF. CDR3 coding DNA: TGTGCCAGCAGACCTGACGGGGACTCCTACAATGAGCAGTTCTTC.

This clone came up a few times. V gene TRBV6-6 combines with J gene TRBJ2-2; no clear D gene. Germline V lookup: CDR1 MNHNY, CDR2 SVGAGI (reference sequence). Trimming removed 4 bases at V and 5 bases at J, with 5 bases between. The CDR3 totals 12 residues. CDR3 region: CASSSRTGELFF. Here the CDR3 DNA reads TGTGCCAGCAGTTCAAGGACCGGGGAGCTGTTTTTT.

The rearrangement uses TRBV6-6 and TRBJ1-4, with no clear D. The germline V gene encodes CDR1 MNHNY and CDR2 SVGAGI (reference sequence). Between the trimmed V and J ends, which lost 10 bases and 5 bases, there was a span of 8 bases. The length of the CDR3 is 11 residues. The CDR3 loop reads CATLGNEKLFF. The CDR3 DNA follows: TGTGCCACATTAGGGAATGAAAAACTGTTTTTT.

The V and J genes are TRBV11-2 and TRBJ1-5; the D is unclear. Germline CDR1 is SGHAT and CDR2 is FQNNGV. V lost 3 bases to trimming and J lost 4 bases, with 13 bases between them. The CDR3 is 15 amino acids. The CDR3: CASSLFNGGNQPQHF. Written as DNA, the CDR3 is TGTGCCAGCAGCTTGTTTAACGGAGGGAATCAGCCCCAGCATTTT.

The V and J genes are TRBV11-1 and TRBJ2-2, with D perhaps matching TRBD1 (6 bases). Germline CDR1 reads SGHAT; CDR2 reads FQDESV (reference sequence). The CDR3 runs 13 residues. Deletions cut 8 bases from V and 7 bases from J, with 14 bases between. Here the CDR3 reads CASQGFGNGELFF. CDR3 in DNA: TGTGCCAGCCAGGGGTTCGGGAACGGGGAGCTGTTTTTT.

This clone was counted once. This sequence joins TRBV19 and TRBJ2-3; D might be TRBD2 (5 bases). The V gene's germline CDR1 is LNHDA and CDR2 SQIVND (reference sequence). V lost 0 bases to trimming and J lost 0 bases, with 7 bases between them. The CDR3 covers 15 residues. The CDR3 is CASSIDEGSTDTQYF. In DNA, the CDR3 is TGTGCCAGTAGTATAGACGAGGGCAGCACAGATACGCAGTATTTT.

This clone was seen just once. The gene calls are TRBV15 and TRBJ2-7, with unresolved D. Trimming cost V 0 bases and J 1 base, with 13 bases left between them. The CDR3 extends over 16 amino acids. Per germline, CDR1 LNHNV and CDR2 YYDKDF (reference sequence). The CDR3 DNA sequence: TGTGCCACCAGCAGAGATCTAGGGCCTAGGTCCTACGAGCAGTACTTC. This gives the protein CATSRDLGPRSYEQYF.

The chain has TRBV21-1 and TRBJ1-5; the DNA was not used to check the table's D call, TRBD1. TRBV21-1 counts as a pseudogene. The CDR3 sequence is 15 residues long. CDR3 sequence: CASSKGAVGLSPQHF. CDR3 sequence (DNA): TGTGCCAGCAGCAAGGGGGCGGTTGGGTTGTCGCCCCAGCATTTT.

This sequence joins TRBV5-8 and TRBJ2-3; D is unclear. V dropped 3 bases and J dropped 4 bases, with 21 bases sitting between them. This CDR3 is built from 17 residues. Germline-derived CDR1 and CDR2 are SGHTS and YDEGEE. DNA for the CDR3: TGTGCCAGCAGCTCCGGCGGAAATCTCAACTTGGCAGATACGCAGTATTTT. Translation gives CASSSGGNLNLADTQYF.

The V and J genes are TRBV19 and TRBJ1-1; 8 positions match TRBD1. Germline trimming cut 3 bases from V and 2 bases from J; bases unmatched to any gene: 17. The CDR3 is 19 residues long. Germline-derived CDR1 and CDR2 are LNHDA and SQIVND (reference sequence). In nucleotides, the CDR3 is TGTGCCAGTAGTATCCCCGAGACTGAGGACAGGGCATCTAACACTGAAGCTTTCTTT. It translates to CASSIPETEDRASNTEAFF.

This clone was seen just once. V usage is TRBV10-3 and J usage is TRBJ2-3; 8 bases are shared with TRBD1. Germline CDR1 is ENHRY and CDR2 is SYGVKD. The ends lost 2 bases at V and 0 bases at J; junction bases unmatched: 1. This CDR3 region has 15 residues. The CDR3 region has the DNA TGTGCCATCAGTGAGGGACAGGGAAGCACAGATACGCAGTATTTT. Protein product: CAISEGQGSTDTQYF.

This clone turned up a few times. The chain couples TRBV19 to TRBJ1-5; tentative D call: TRBD1 (5 bases). Germline assignment: CDR1 LNHDA and CDR2 SQIVND (reference sequence). The CDR3 is made up of 14 amino acids. The V end was cut by 5 bases, the J end by 4 bases, with 12 bases between. In DNA, the CDR3 is TGTGCCAGTAGTGTTCGAGAGGGGAATCAGCCCCAGCATTTT. It is translated as CASSVREGNQPQHF.

The V gene is TRBV9, the J gene TRBJ2-3; 8 bases are shared with TRBD2. CDR3 length: 15 residues. J gave up 2 bases and V 0 bases, and 2 bases lay outside the gene matches. Germline V lookup: CDR1 SGDLS, CDR2 YYNGEE. In DNA, the CDR3 is TGTGCCAGCAGCGTAGTCGGGGGGGACACAGATACGCAGTATTTT. Its translation: CASSVVGGDTDTQYF.

The chain carries TRBV18 and TRBJ1-1, with D possibly being TRBD1 (5 bases). Trimming removed 2 bases at V and 6 bases at J, with 10 bases between. Germline lookup yields CDR1 KGHSH and CDR2 LQKENI. This CDR3 is built from 13 residues. The CDR3 loop is CASSPGTGAEAFF. The CDR3 DNA reads TGTGCCAGCTCACCAGGGACTGGCGCTGAAGCTTTCTTT.

The V gene is TRBV4-2, the J gene TRBJ1-1, with unresolved D. Germline lookup yields CDR1 LGHNA and CDR2 YNFKEQ. CDR3 length equals 11 residues. V dropped 7 bases and J dropped 2 bases, with 5 bases sitting between them. The CDR3 sequence: CASTSNTEAFF. In DNA, the CDR3 is TGTGCCAGCACATCAAACACTGAAGCTTTCTTT.

The rearrangement uses TRBV7-3 and TRBJ1-1; no definite D call. V shed 3 bases and J shed 3 bases, with 14 bases lying between them. The V gene's germline CDR1 is SGHTA and CDR2 FQGTGA. The CDR3 has 15 residues. The chain's CDR3 is CASSFGKSQDTEAFF. DNA of the CDR3: TGTGCCAGCAGCTTTGGCAAGTCTCAAGACACTGAAGCTTTCTTT.

This clone ranks as large. The genes are TRBV28 and TRBJ1-2; 7 nucleotides line up with TRBD1. The V gene end was trimmed by 6 bases and the J gene end by 2 bases; junction bases not matched to a gene: 12. The CDR3 runs 16 residues. Germline loops: CDR1 MDHEN, CDR2 SYDVKM. CDR3 loop: CASRVMSGQRNYGYTF. Written as DNA, the CDR3 is TGTGCCAGCAGGGTGATGTCGGGACAGAGAAACTATGGCTACACCTTC.

The chain couples TRBV18 to TRBJ2-5, with 9 bases aligning to TRBD1. The junction had 3 bases not matched to a gene; V was cut back by 2 bases and J by 5 bases. Germline CDR1 reads KGHSH; CDR2 reads LQKENI. The length of the CDR3 is 14 residues. CDR3 nucleotides: TGTGCCAGCTCACCAGACAGGGGGGGTGAGACCCAGTACTTC. Its translation: CASSPDRGGETQYF.

This clone was seen just once. The chain couples TRBV11-3 to TRBJ2-7; D not resolved. V was shortened by 5 bases and J by 6 bases, with 14 bases between the two germline ends. The germline V gene encodes CDR1 SGHNT and CDR2 YENEEA. There are 13 residues in the CDR3. This CDR3 reads CASSLRHLGEQYF. For the CDR3, the DNA is TGTGCCAGCAGCCTTCGACACTTGGGCGAGCAGTACTTC.

This clone was recorded a few times. For the CDR3, the DNA is TGTGCCAGCAGTAACAACGATCGACAGGTAGGTGGCTACACCTTC. Translation: CASSNNDRQVGGYTF. V is TRBV7-6 and J is TRBJ1-2; D is perhaps TRBD1 (6 bases). The germline V gene has CDR1 SGHVS and CDR2 FNYEAQ. CDR3 length equals 15 residues. The ends were cut back, 6 bases at V and 7 bases at J, with 21 bases in the middle.

This chain uses TRBV11-2 with TRBJ1-2, with a weak D call TRBD1 (5 bases). Germline values: CDR1 SGHAT, CDR2 FQNNGV. The CDR3 is 16 residues long. Trimming removed 1 base at V and 2 bases at J, with 14 bases between. The CDR3 DNA is TGTGCCAGCAGCTTAGGGGGCCACACGTTGAACTATGGCTACACCTTC. Residues: CASSLGGHTLNYGYTF.